The 28 T cell receptor beta chains presented below share a single source sample, sequenced in a study of Ad26.COV2.S vaccination and SARS-CoV-2 variants. Treatment of the sample: about 20 received Ad26.COV2.S at low or high dose, single or two shots; roughly five received placebo; per-sample allocation not given. Sampling was done on day 63 after the first vaccine or placebo injection. Only in-frame clones appear in the TCRdb table, and some are missing; sequencing was by immunoSEQ multiplex PCR. The data contain a few hundred thousand clones, about 80% of them singletons. The sample was peripheral blood, taken in a trial of Ad26.COV2.S vaccine versus placebo. These receptor sequences come from a person between 18 and 65 years old who received the Ad26.COV2.S COVID-19 vaccine or a placebo.

The rearrangement joins TRBV7-2 to TRBJ1-1; 7 positions match TRBD1. The CDR3 is made up of 14 amino acids. With 7 bases clipped from V and 4 bases from J, the junction kept 9 bases outside the gene matches. Germline V gene data show CDR1 as SGHTA and CDR2 as FQGNSA. The CDR3 bases are TGTGCCAGCACGGAAGGGGGCCGGGGCACTGAAGCTTTCTTT. This gives the protein CASTEGGRGTEAFF.

This chain uses TRBV18 with TRBJ2-7; TRBD1 aligns across 8 bases. J was trimmed by 3 bases and V by 1 base; bases with no gene match: 8. The CDR3 has 16 amino acids. Germline lookup yields CDR1 KGHSH and CDR2 LQKENI. CDR3 sequence (DNA): TGTGCCAGCTCACCACTCGCAGGGGGCAGGGGCTACGAGCAGTACTTC. As protein: CASSPLAGGRGYEQYF.

V usage is TRBV2 and J usage is TRBJ1-1; tentative D call: TRBD1 (5 bases). CDR1 is SNHLY and CDR2 is FYNNEI in the germline V gene. V was shortened by 3 bases and J by 1 base, with 9 bases between the two germline ends. The CDR3 is made up of 14 amino acids. The CDR3 sequence: CASSEQGANTEAFF. CDR3 in DNA: TGTGCCAGCAGTGAGCAGGGAGCGAACACTGAAGCTTTCTTT.

V gene TRBV4-3 combines with J gene TRBJ2-5; 7 bases match TRBD2. The V gene's germline CDR1 is LGHNA and CDR2 YSLEER. This CDR3 region has 16 residues. V shed 1 base and J 2 bases; nucleotides not matched to a gene: 7. The CDR3 protein is CASSQGSGMEQETQYF. As DNA, the CDR3 is TGCGCCAGCAGCCAAGGGAGCGGGATGGAACAAGAGACCCAGTACTTC.

This clone was counted once. This sequence joins TRBV14 and TRBJ2-5; perhaps D is TRBD1 or TRBD2 (5 bases each). V gave up 2 bases and J gave up 2 bases, with 18 bases separating them. This CDR3 has 17 amino acids. Germline CDR1 reads SGHDN; CDR2 reads FVKESK. In DNA form, the CDR3 reads TGTGCCAGCAGCCAACACCGGGACGGGGTTCGGCAAGAGACCCAGTACTTC. It encodes CASSQHRDGVRQETQYF.

This chain connects TRBV11-2 to TRBJ2-5; TRBD2 is a possible D gene (6 bases). The CDR3 loop spans 14 amino acids. Germline values: CDR1 SGHAT, CDR2 FQNNGV. The ends were cut back, 1 base at V and 2 bases at J, with 8 bases in the middle. CDR3 DNA sequence: TGTGCCAGCAGCTTAGTTGGGGGGCAAGAGACCCAGTACTTC. Translating it yields CASSLVGGQETQYF.

The V gene is TRBV19, the J gene TRBJ2-7, with TRBD2 matching 7 bases. V dropped 10 bases and J dropped 4; count of bases not matched to a gene: 4. CDR1 and CDR2 from the germline V gene are LNHDA and SQIVND (reference sequence). This CDR3 has 11 residues. This CDR3 is CATAGEYEQYF. The CDR3 DNA follows: TGTGCCACCGCGGGGGAGTACGAGCAGTACTTC.

The rearrangement joins TRBV4-1 to TRBJ2-7; 7 nucleotides agree with TRBD1. With V trimmed by 4 bases and J by 2 bases, 5 bases remained unmatched. Germline CDR1 and CDR2: MGHRA and YSYEKL. CDR3 length: 14 amino acids. CDR3 region: CASSPRQGPYEQYF. CDR3 sequence (DNA): TGCGCCAGCAGCCCGCGACAGGGCCCCTACGAGCAGTACTTC.

The chain joins TRBV28 to TRBJ1-6; weak D call: TRBD1 (5 bases). This CDR3 spans 17 amino acids. Germline V gene data show CDR1 as MDHEN and CDR2 as SYDVKM. V shed 3 bases and J shed 9 bases, with 21 bases lying between them. CDR3 region: CASSLTDPSLLGSPLHF. In DNA, the CDR3 is TGTGCCAGCAGTTTGACAGATCCTTCATTACTCGGTTCACCCCTCCACTTT.

This CDR3 is CASRPTGYETQYF. The CDR3 DNA is TGTGCCAGCAGGCCGACAGGGTACGAGACCCAGTACTTC. The chain uses TRBV28 and TRBJ2-5, with 7 bases matching TRBD1. Germline trimming cut 6 bases from V and 5 bases from J; bases unmatched to any gene: 6. This CDR3 has 13 amino acids. Germline lookup yields CDR1 MDHEN and CDR2 SYDVKM.

The chain recombines TRBV5-1 with TRBJ2-1; 8 nucleotides line up with TRBD2. The germline gives CDR1 SGHRS, CDR2 YFSETQ. Losses at the gene ends were 7 bases for V and 7 bases for J; bases not matched to a gene: 10. This CDR3 contains 14 residues. This CDR3 is CASARLARMNEQFF. The CDR3 DNA reads as TGCGCCAGCGCTCGACTAGCGAGAATGAATGAGCAGTTCTTC.

The chain joins TRBV15 to TRBJ2-3; D is possibly TRBD2 (5 bases). The germline CDR1 and CDR2 sequences are LNHNV and YYDKDF (reference sequence). The CDR3 extends over 15 amino acids. V was clipped by 4 bases and J by 2 bases, with 13 bases between them. CDR3 sequence (DNA): TGTGCCACCAGCATAGGAGCGGAGCACACAGATACGCAGTATTTT. Its protein is CATSIGAEHTDTQYF.

This chain joins TRBV19 and TRBJ2-7; possibly TRBD1 or TRBD2 for D (6 bases each). The CDR3 spans 14 residues. Trimming shortened V by 7 bases and J by 3 bases, and 16 bases separated the two germline ends. The germline V gene encodes CDR1 LNHDA and CDR2 SQIVND (reference sequence). CDR3 region: CASTPGARGYEQYF. The CDR3 nucleotides are TGTGCCAGTACCCCAGGGGCGCGGGGCTACGAGCAGTACTTC.

As for this clone: The junction departs from the called germline gene at one end, perhaps through a read error. In DNA, the CDR3 is TGTGCCGCCAGTGGTGATTGGACGGGTGGAGGGGGTTACGAGCAGTACTTC. It is translated as CAASGDWTGGGGYEQYF. The J gene is TRBJ2-7, the V gene TRBV24-1; D may match TRBD1 or TRBD2 (6 bases each). Germline V gives CDR1 KGHDR, CDR2 SFDVKD. The CDR3 is made up of 17 amino acids.

The genes are TRBV2 and TRBJ2-1, with D possibly being TRBD2 (5 bases). V lost 3 bases and J 5 bases, leaving 8 bases between the germline ends. This CDR3 spans 13 amino acids. CDR1 and CDR2 (germline): SNHLY, FYNNEI. The CDR3 region is CASSENGNNEQFF. The CDR3 DNA is TGTGCCAGCAGTGAGAACGGGAACAATGAGCAGTTCTTC.

The chain recombines TRBV7-7 with TRBJ1-1; D uncertain. The V and J ends lost 5 bases and 8 bases respectively, with 12 bases between them. This CDR3 is 12 amino acids long. Germline CDR1 SSHAT, CDR2 FNYEAQ (reference sequence). The CDR3 DNA reads as TGTGCCAGCAGCGAAAGACGGGGAGAAGCTTTCTTT. It codes for CASSERRGEAFF.

The chain has TRBV27 and TRBJ2-2; D remains unclear. Trimming stripped 6 bases from V and 6 bases from J, with 8 bases between. This CDR3 has 12 amino acids. Germline V lookup: CDR1 MNHEY, CDR2 SMNVEV (reference sequence). CDR3 in DNA: TGTGCCAGCAGCCGCACCCCCGGGGAGCTGTTTTTT. It translates to CASSRTPGELFF.

The chain couples TRBV7-9 to TRBJ1-5; D perhaps matches TRBD1 (6 bases). The V end lost 2 bases, the J end lost 5 bases, and 16 bases lay between the germline ends. The CDR3 totals 16 residues. Germline V gene data show CDR1 as SEHNR and CDR2 as FQNEAQ (reference sequence). The CDR3 nucleotides read TGTGCCAGCAGCTTAAATTGGGGGGCAGGGGATCAGCCCCAGCATTTT. Amino acid sequence: CASSLNWGAGDQPQHF.

DNA of the CDR3: TGTGCCAGCAGTGACTACGGGAGGGGCACAGATACGCAGTATTTT. It encodes CASSDYGRGTDTQYF. The chain combines TRBV2 with TRBJ2-3; 8 positions match TRBD2. Trimming took 3 bases from V and 1 from J; bases not matched to a gene: 3. The CDR3 is 15 residues long. Germline V gene data show CDR1 as SNHLY and CDR2 as FYNNEI. The full variable domain, with the rest looked up from reference TRBV2 and TRBJ2-3, is EPEVTQTPSHQVTQMGQEVILRCVPISNHLYFYWYRQILGQKVEFLVSFYNNEISEKSEIFDDQFSVERPDGSNFTLKIRSTKLEDSAMYFCASSDYGRGTDTQYFGPGTRLTVL.

The rearrangement links TRBV11-3 to TRBJ2-1; 9 nucleotides align to TRBD2. Germline V gene data show CDR1 as SGHNT and CDR2 as YENEEA. CDR3 size: 15 residues. V lost 5 bases to trimming and J lost 0 bases; unmatched junction nucleotides: 2. Here the CDR3 reads CASSPREGSYNEQFF. The CDR3 DNA follows: TGTGCCAGCAGCCCGCGGGAGGGCTCCTACAATGAGCAGTTCTTC. The full variable domain, with the rest looked up from reference TRBV11-3 and TRBJ2-1, is EAGVVQSPRYKIIEKKQPVAFWCNPISGHNTLYWYLQNLGQGPELLIRYENEEAVDDSQLPKDRFSAERLKGVDSTLKIQPAELGDSAVYLCASSPREGSYNEQFFGPGTRLTVL.

The chain joins TRBV2 to TRBJ2-2, with 14 bases lining up with TRBD2. The CDR3 covers 16 residues. Looked up from germline, CDR1 is SNHLY and CDR2 is FYNNEI. Losses at the gene ends were 5 bases for V and 8 bases for J; bases not matched to a gene: 7. This CDR3 reads CASSPRLAGGSGELFF. The DNA for the CDR3 is TGTGCCAGCAGTCCCCGACTAGCGGGGGGGTCAGGGGAGCTGTTTTTT.

This clone has at least ten counts. The chain recombines TRBV28 with TRBJ1-3; D not certain. The CDR3 consists of 15 residues. The V gene lost 5 bases and the J gene lost 1 base, with 12 bases spanning the gap. From germline, CDR1 is MDHEN and CDR2 SYDVKM. The DNA of the CDR3 is TGTGCCAGCAGTGCCGAGACGAAATCTGGAAACACCATATATTTT. Translation gives CASSAETKSGNTIYF.

This chain connects TRBV30 to TRBJ1-4; a weak D match, TRBD1 (5 bases). Germline V gives CDR1 GTSNPN, CDR2 SVGIG (reference sequence). V was trimmed by 3 bases and J by 0 bases, leaving 11 bases between them. The CDR3 sequence is 15 residues long. As DNA, the CDR3 is TGTGCCTGGAGGAGGGGACCATCAACTAATGAAAAACTGTTTTTT. It yields the protein CAWRRGPSTNEKLFF.

The CDR3 here is CAWSDRLNTEAFF. As DNA, the CDR3 is TGTGCCTGGAGTGACAGGTTGAACACTGAAGCTTTCTTT. This chain joins TRBV30 and TRBJ1-1, with D possibly TRBD1 on 5 matching bases. The CDR3 runs to 13 residues. Germline V gene sequence: CDR1 GTSNPN, CDR2 SVGIG (reference sequence). With 1 base removed from V and 0 bases from J, the gap between germline ends came to 6 bases. The full variable domain, rest sourced from reference TRBV30 and TRBJ1-1, is SQTIHQWPATLVQPVGSPLSLECTVEGTSNPNLYWYRQAAGRGLQLLFYSVGIGQISSEVPQNLSASRPQDRQFILSSKKLLLSDSGFYLCAWSDRLNTEAFFGQGTRLTVV.

The chain is built from TRBV3-1 (or the pseudogene TRBV3-2) and TRBJ2-5, with 8 bases aligning to TRBD2. CDR1 and CDR2 (germline): LGHDT, YNNKEL (reference sequence). This CDR3 has 14 amino acids. V was clipped by 4 bases and J by 5 bases; unmatched bases: 6. CDR3 residues: CASSLRTSKETQYF. CDR3 DNA sequence: TGTGCCAGCAGCCTTCGGACTAGCAAGGAGACCCAGTACTTC.

The V and J genes are TRBV5-1 and TRBJ1-1; D possibly corresponds to TRBD1 (5 bases). The CDR3 length is 13 residues. Trimming pared 4 bases from V and 7 bases from J, leaving 14 bases between. Germline V CDR1 and CDR2: SGHRS, YFSETQ. The CDR3 DNA reads as TGCGCCAGCAGCCTAGACAGACCAAGTGAAGCTTTCTTT. This sequence encodes CASSLDRPSEAFF.

This sequence joins TRBV28 and TRBJ1-2, with unresolved D. The CDR3 loop spans 14 amino acids. Germline V gene lookup returns CDR1 MDHEN and CDR2 SYDVKM. Trimming shortened V by 0 bases and J by 5 bases, and 10 bases separated the two germline ends. The CDR3 reads CASSLWSREYGYTF. As DNA, the CDR3 is TGTGCCAGCAGTTTATGGTCGCGAGAATATGGCTACACCTTC.

This clone occurred a few times. V usage is TRBV19 and J usage is TRBJ1-1; D gene uncertain. The CDR3 has 13 residues. The ends were cut back, 3 bases at V and 6 bases at J, with 11 bases in the middle. The germline gives CDR1 LNHDA, CDR2 SQIVND (reference sequence). CDR3 coding DNA: TGTGCCAGTAGTATGGGTCCCAGATCTGAAGCTTTCTTT. This encodes CASSMGPRSEAFF.